These 22 T cell receptor beta chains share one sample of origin, sequenced in a study of siplizumab effects on memory and regulatory T cells (dated by TCRdb to between 2018 and 2021). To prepare the library, the immunoSEQ multiplex PCR assay was applied. TCRdb obtained this table from immuneACCESS and retained in-frame rearrangements with V and J assigned. These tables miss some clones; where compared with another copy, unresolved V genes account for less than half of the shortfall, and the remainder is unexplained. A total of about 100,000 clones appear in this sample, 75% to 95% of them only once. The ten most abundant clones make up 0.13% to 0.15% of the sample. Sequences were obtained from CD4+ T cells sorted from blood. The receptors shown here come from a human donor in good health.

This clone was detected a few times. V gene TRBV20-1 combines with J gene TRBJ1-2, with D hard to call. Germline-derived CDR1 and CDR2 are DFQATT and SNEGSKA (reference sequence). The CDR3 has 11 amino acids. V was clipped by 4 bases and J by 8 bases, with 11 bases between them. The CDR3 DNA sequence: TGCAGTGCTAAGACGGACTCCGGCTACACCTTC. As protein: CSAKTDSGYTF.

The chain carries TRBV7-8 and TRBJ2-3; 9 bases agree with TRBD2. J gave up 2 bases and V 5 bases, and 14 bases lay outside the gene matches. The CDR3 spans 18 residues. Germline-derived CDR1 and CDR2 are SGHVS and FQNEAQ. CDR3 sequence: CASSLEGGAGGLTDTQYF. The CDR3 region has the DNA TGTGCCAGCAGCCTCGAGGGGGGCGCGGGGGGGCTCACAGATACGCAGTATTTT.

V is TRBV14 and J is TRBJ2-5, with no clear D. This CDR3 comprises 12 residues. Trimming removed 2 bases at V and 3 bases at J, with 4 bases between. Germline V CDR1 and CDR2: SGHDN, FVKESK. CDR3 sequence reads: CASSQTEETQYF. Written as DNA, the CDR3 is TGTGCCAGCAGCCAAACTGAAGAGACCCAGTACTTC.

The gene calls are TRBV7-3 and TRBJ2-1, with D possibly matching TRBD2 (5 bases). Germline CDR1 and CDR2: SGHTA and FQGTGA. CDR3 length equals 13 residues. V lost 1 base, J lost 4 bases, and 5 bases lay in between. DNA for the CDR3: TGTGCCAGCAGCTTAAGAGGGTACAATGAGCAGTTCTTC. It specifies CASSLRGYNEQFF.

Regarding this clone: One end of the junction is discordant with germline, which a read error may explain. In the same sample, other DNA sequences code for this CDR3. The chain recombines TRBV5-4 with TRBJ2-2, with 11 bases that match TRBD2. Germline CDR1 reads SGHNT; CDR2 reads YYREEE (reference sequence). The CDR3 runs to 16 residues. The CDR3 loop reads CASSLGLAGNTGELFF. The CDR3 DNA reads as TGTGCCAGCAGCTTGGGACTAGCGGGAAACACCGGGGAGTTGTTTTTT. Full variable domain (outside the CDR3, taken from reference TRBV5-4 and TRBJ2-2): ETGVTQSPTHLIKTRGQQVTLRCSSQSGHNTVSWYQQALGQGPQFIFQYYREEENGRGNFPPRFSGLQFPNYSSELNVNALELDDSALYLCASSLGLAGNTGELFFGEGSRLTVL.

This clone was detected once. The V and J genes are TRBV18 and TRBJ1-2, with 10 nucleotides matching TRBD1. This CDR3 region has 14 residues. The V segment lost 4 bases and the J segment 5 bases; nucleotides outside the gene matches: 4. The germline gives CDR1 KGHSH, CDR2 LQKENI. DNA of the CDR3: TGTGCCAGCTCACTCCGGGACAGGGGTTATGGCTACACCTTC. Encoded protein: CASSLRDRGYGYTF. Together with reference TRBV18 and TRBJ1-2, the CDR3 gives the full variable domain: NAGVMQNPRHLVRRRGQEARLRCSPMKGHSHVYWYRQLPEEGLKFMVYLQKENIIDESGMPKERFSAEFPKEGPSILRIQQVVRGDSAAYFCASSLRDRGYGYTFGSGTRLTVV.

The genes are TRBV4-1 and TRBJ1-2, with D possibly TRBD1 on 6 matching bases. Germline V gene sequence: CDR1 MGHRA, CDR2 YSYEKL. The CDR3 covers 13 residues. The V end lost 3 bases, the J end lost 7 bases, and 12 bases lay between the germline ends. The CDR3 bases are TGCGCCAGCAGCCAGCTACAGGGAGGTGGCTACACCTTC. This gives the protein CASSQLQGGGYTF.

The rearrangement joins TRBV15 to TRBJ1-1; D gene unclear. The CDR3 spans 13 residues. The V gene's germline CDR1 is LNHNV and CDR2 YYDKDF (reference sequence). Trimming left V 4 bases short and J 0 bases short, with 6 bases between. The CDR3 is CATSKEMNTEAFF. For the CDR3, the DNA is TGTGCCACCAGCAAGGAAATGAACACTGAAGCTTTCTTT.

Here the CDR3 DNA reads TGTGCCAGCAGTTTATTGGGGGCCGGGGAGCTGTTTTTT. Its translation is CASSLLGAGELFF. The rearrangement links TRBV28 to TRBJ2-2; D is possibly TRBD1 or TRBD2 (5 bases each). The V gene lost 1 base and the J gene lost 6 bases, with 6 bases spanning the gap. The CDR3 has 13 residues. Germline V CDR1 and CDR2: MDHEN, SYDVKM.

This clone was seen once. The rearrangement uses TRBV5-4 and TRBJ2-3; TRBD2 matches at 9 bases. The germline V gene encodes CDR1 SGHNT and CDR2 YYREEE (reference sequence). The CDR3 extends over 15 amino acids. The junction had 4 bases not matched to a gene; V was cut back by 4 bases and J by 1 base. The CDR3 reads CASSPAGGRTDTQYF. The CDR3 nucleotides are TGTGCCAGCAGCCCGGCGGGGGGGCGCACAGATACGCAGTATTTT.

The chain combines TRBV4-3 with TRBJ2-4; TRBD2 matches at 7 bases. The CDR3 spans 18 residues. CDR1 is LGHNA and CDR2 is YSLEER in the germline V gene. After removal of 4 bases from V and 0 bases from J, the junction contained 12 bases not matched to a gene. The CDR3 protein is CASSRDYRLAEAKNIQYF. The CDR3 DNA reads as TGCGCCAGCAGCCGGGACTATCGACTAGCTGAAGCCAAAAACATTCAGTACTTC.

V is TRBV7-8 and J is TRBJ1-1; D is unclear. V lost 2 bases and J 1 base, leaving 11 bases between the germline ends. Germline CDR1 and CDR2: SGHVS and FQNEAQ. This CDR3 has 15 amino acids. The CDR3 DNA follows: TGTGCCAGCAGCTTACGAGATTCGTCGAACACTGAAGCTTTCTTT. This codes for CASSLRDSSNTEAFF. Variable domain in full (rest from reference TRBV7-8 and TRBJ1-1): GAGVSQSPRYKVAKRGQDVALRCDPISGHVSLFWYQQALGQGPEFLTYFQNEAQLDKSGLPSDRFFAERPEGSVSTLKIQRTQQEDSAVYLCASSLRDSSNTEAFFGQGTRLTVV.

The rearrangement uses TRBV5-1 and TRBJ2-7; D uncertain. The ends were cut back, 2 bases at V and 3 bases at J, with 12 bases in the middle. Germline-derived CDR1 and CDR2 are SGHRS and YFSETQ. The CDR3 loop spans 14 amino acids. The CDR3 bases are TGCGCCAGCAGCTTAGGCCGCGCCTTCTACGAGCAGTACTTC. Its translation: CASSLGRAFYEQYF.

The table lists this clone with a count of one. V usage is TRBV19 and J usage is TRBJ1-5; 7 bases agree with TRBD1. V dropped 6 bases and J dropped 0; count of bases not matched to a gene: 5. Germline V gene lookup returns CDR1 LNHDA and CDR2 SQIVND (reference sequence). The CDR3 has 15 residues. The CDR3 coding sequence is TGTGCCAGTAGACCGGGACAGTATAGCAATCAGCCCCAGCATTTT. It specifies CASRPGQYSNQPQHF.

The chain links TRBV14 to TRBJ1-2; D remains unclear. V gave up 2 bases and J gave up 3 bases, with 10 bases separating them. Per germline, CDR1 SGHDN and CDR2 FVKESK. The CDR3 is 14 residues long. Written as DNA, the CDR3 is TGTGCCAGCAGCCAACCGGGGTACGACTATGGCTACACCTTC. It specifies CASSQPGYDYGYTF.

The gene calls are TRBV11-3 and TRBJ2-5; the D is unclear. The CDR3 loop spans 14 amino acids. The germline V gene has CDR1 SGHNT and CDR2 YENEEA. The germline V and J ends were trimmed by 5 bases and 4 bases, with 14 bases remaining between them. The CDR3: CASSTGPPPETQYF. CDR3 coding DNA: TGTGCCAGCAGCACGGGCCCGCCCCCAGAGACCCAGTACTTC.

The genes are TRBV7-6 and TRBJ2-1, with D perhaps TRBD1 or TRBD2 (7 bases each). Trimming cost V 5 bases and J 0 bases, with 14 bases left between them. Germline CDR1 and CDR2: SGHVS and FNYEAQ. There are 16 residues in the CDR3. The CDR3 protein is CASSPGGGASYNEQFF. The CDR3 bases are TGTGCCAGCAGCCCAGGGGGGGGCGCCTCCTACAATGAGCAGTTCTTC.

The chain links TRBV7-6 to TRBJ2-7, with 10 bases that match TRBD1. Germline assignment: CDR1 SGHVS and CDR2 FNYEAQ. This CDR3 comprises 18 residues. The V and J ends lost 0 bases and 2 bases, in that order; junction bases with no gene match: 10. The DNA of the CDR3 is TGTGCCAGCAGCTTAGCGCGTACGACCGGGACAGGGGCCTACGAGCAGTACTTC. Protein sequence: CASSLARTTGTGAYEQYF.

The chain is built from TRBV2 and TRBJ2-5; D is possibly TRBD2 (6 bases). V was pared by 3 bases and J by 5 bases, with 19 bases between. Germline V lookup: CDR1 SNHLY, CDR2 FYNNEI. The CDR3 runs 16 residues. CDR3 in DNA: TGTGCCAGCAGTGAGAGGTTCGGGGGTGGTGAGGAGACCCAGTACTTC. It specifies CASSERFGGGEETQYF.

The CDR3: CASRPGGSPEQYF. The CDR3 region has the DNA TGTGCCAGCAGACCGGGGGGAAGCCCCGAGCAGTACTTC. This chain connects TRBV27 to TRBJ2-7; 7 bases are a match to TRBD2. From germline, CDR1 is MNHEY and CDR2 SMNVEV (reference sequence). J lost 6 bases, V lost 6 bases, and 8 bases had no gene match. The CDR3 consists of 13 residues.

This chain connects TRBV5-1 to TRBJ1-5, with a possible D match to TRBD1 (5 bases). V gave up 3 bases and J gave up 1 base, with 14 bases separating them. Germline CDR1 SGHRS, CDR2 YFSETQ. This CDR3 spans 16 amino acids. The CDR3 sequence is CASSWGSDGSNQPQHF. CDR3 DNA: TGCGCCAGCAGCTGGGGGTCGGACGGAAGCAATCAGCCCCAGCATTTT.

The chain couples TRBV5-1 to TRBJ2-3; D gene unclear. The CDR3 loop spans 15 amino acids. Germline-derived CDR1 and CDR2 are SGHRS and YFSETQ. V was pared by 2 bases and J by 4 bases, with 14 bases between. CDR3 DNA: TGCGCCAGCAGCTTCCAGAAGGGCGCACCAGATACGCAGTATTTT. This translates into CASSFQKGAPDTQYF.